This T cell receptor beta chain was recorded in a study of OX40 agonist ivuxolimab in advanced cancers. Study-level background: Partial responses were recorded for three patients, including one with hepatocellular carcinoma and two with cutaneous melanoma. Notes on the study in general: Low normalized T-cell clonal expansion was additionally recorded for some nonresponders. The study found that CD8+ T cells averaged more expanded clones than CD4+.

Profiling relied on immunoSEQ multiplex PCR, and the TCRdb table lists in-frame clones only, not all of them. The table includes 20,000 to 30,000 clones, approximately 85% detected once. The germline CDR1 and CDR2 sequences are MNHNS and SASEGT. V lost 2 bases, J lost 1 base, and 8 bases lay in between. The CDR3 runs to 14 residues. This clone has a single count. Its matching antigen is unknown. The rearrangement joins TRBV6-1 to TRBJ1-1; D unclear. The specimen was CD4+ or CD8+ T cells sorted from blood, collected in a trial of the OX40 agonist ivuxolimab. The receptor's source is an adult with an advanced solid tumor such as melanoma, head and neck, liver or kidney cancer. This chain's CDR3 is CASSESPANTEAFF. The CDR3 DNA follows: TGTGCCAGCAGTGAAAGTCCGGCGAACACTGAAGCTTTCTTT.